This section outlines one T cell receptor beta chain sequence together with its context. Its cognate antigen is unknown. These data belong to a study of shared clonotypes between healthy human individuals. Study-wide findings and caveats: It was expected that sequencing depth would affect clonotype sharing among donors.

The CDR3 consists of 15 residues. Germline-derived CDR1 and CDR2 are LNHNV and YYDKDF (reference sequence). V lost 0 bases to trimming and J lost 11 bases, with 17 bases between them. Every subset had its genomic DNA shared out evenly among several immunoSEQ plates. The protocol was immunoSEQ multiplex PCR, while the TCRdb copy is restricted to in-frame clones and leaves out a portion. Among over a million clones listed, roughly 95% were seen once. The healthy adult donors were HIV-negative and reported no recent acute infections or vaccinations. The sample taken for sequencing was naive CD4+ T cells sorted from blood. Subset described: CD45RA+ positively selected. The origin of this receptor is a man aged 25 to 40 in good health. This sequence joins TRBV15 and TRBJ1-5; D is possibly TRBD1 (5 bases). The DNA for the CDR3 is TGTGCCACCAGCAGAGATGGGCAGGGCTCATGGGCCCAGCATTTT. Protein sequence: CATSRDGQGSWAQHF.